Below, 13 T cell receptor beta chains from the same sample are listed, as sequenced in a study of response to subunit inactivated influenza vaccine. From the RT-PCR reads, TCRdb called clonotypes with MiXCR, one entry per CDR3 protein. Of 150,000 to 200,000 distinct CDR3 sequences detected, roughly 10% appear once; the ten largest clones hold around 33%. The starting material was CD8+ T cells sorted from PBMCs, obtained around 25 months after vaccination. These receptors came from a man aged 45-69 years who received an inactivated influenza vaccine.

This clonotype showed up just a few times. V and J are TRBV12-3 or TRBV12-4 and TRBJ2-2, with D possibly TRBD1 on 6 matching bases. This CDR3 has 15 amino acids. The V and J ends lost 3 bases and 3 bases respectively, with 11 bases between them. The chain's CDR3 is CASSFSRGYTGELFF. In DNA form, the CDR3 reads TGTGCCAGCAGTTTCTCCAGGGGTTACACCGGGGAGCTGTTTTTT.

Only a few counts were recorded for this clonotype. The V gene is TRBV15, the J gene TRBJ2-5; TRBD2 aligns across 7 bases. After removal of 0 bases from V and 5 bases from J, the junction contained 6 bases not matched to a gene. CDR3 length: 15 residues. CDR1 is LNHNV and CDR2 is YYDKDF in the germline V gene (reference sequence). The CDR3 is CATSREDGGSETQYF. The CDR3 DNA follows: TGTGCCACCAGCAGAGAAGACGGGGGGTCGGAGACCCAGTACTTC.

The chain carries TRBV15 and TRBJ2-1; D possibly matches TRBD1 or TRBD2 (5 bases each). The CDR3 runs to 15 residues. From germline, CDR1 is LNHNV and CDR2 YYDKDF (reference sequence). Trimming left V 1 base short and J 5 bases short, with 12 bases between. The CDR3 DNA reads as TGTGCCACCAGCAGAGGGGGACCTCTCAACAATGAGCAGTTCTTC. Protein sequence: CATSRGGPLNNEQFF.

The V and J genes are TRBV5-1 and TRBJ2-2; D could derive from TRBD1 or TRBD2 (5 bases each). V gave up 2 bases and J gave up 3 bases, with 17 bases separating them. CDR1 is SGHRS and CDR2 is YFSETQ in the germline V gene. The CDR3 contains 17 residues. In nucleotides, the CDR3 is TGCGCCAGCAGCTTAACCGGGACCACTCGCGACACCGGGGAGCTGTTTTTT. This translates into CASSLTGTTRDTGELFF.

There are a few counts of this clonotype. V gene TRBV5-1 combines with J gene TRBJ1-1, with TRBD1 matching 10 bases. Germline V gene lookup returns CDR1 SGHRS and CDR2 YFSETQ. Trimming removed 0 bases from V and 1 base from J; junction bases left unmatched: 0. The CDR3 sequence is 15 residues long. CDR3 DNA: TGCGCCAGCAGCTTGGGACAGGGGGCGAACACTGAAGCTTTCTTT. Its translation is CASSLGQGANTEAFF.

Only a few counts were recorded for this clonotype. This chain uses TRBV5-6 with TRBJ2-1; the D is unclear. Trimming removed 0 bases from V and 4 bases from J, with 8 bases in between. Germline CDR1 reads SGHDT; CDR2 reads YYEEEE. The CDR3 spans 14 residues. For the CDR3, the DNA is TGTGCCAGCAGCTTGGAGGTAGAGTACAATGAGCAGTTCTTC. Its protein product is CASSLEVEYNEQFF.

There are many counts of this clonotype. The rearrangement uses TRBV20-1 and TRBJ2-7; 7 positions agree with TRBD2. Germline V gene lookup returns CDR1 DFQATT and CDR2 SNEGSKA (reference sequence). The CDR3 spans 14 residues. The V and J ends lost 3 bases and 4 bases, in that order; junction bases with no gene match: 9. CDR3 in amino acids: CSARERGGSYEQYF. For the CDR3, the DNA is TGCAGTGCTAGGGAGCGGGGCGGTAGTTACGAGCAGTACTTC.

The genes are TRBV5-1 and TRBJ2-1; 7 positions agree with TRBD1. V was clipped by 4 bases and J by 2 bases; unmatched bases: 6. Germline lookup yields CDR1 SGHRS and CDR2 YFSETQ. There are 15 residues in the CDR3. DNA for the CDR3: TGCGCCAGCAGCCCCGAAGGGACAGCCTACAATGAGCAGTTCTTC. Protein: CASSPEGTAYNEQFF.

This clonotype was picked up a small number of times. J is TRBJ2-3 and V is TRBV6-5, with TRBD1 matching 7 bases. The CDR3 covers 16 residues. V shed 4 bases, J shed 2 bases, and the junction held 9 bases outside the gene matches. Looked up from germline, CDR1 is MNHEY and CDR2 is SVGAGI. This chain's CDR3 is CASSLSGGAPTDTQYF. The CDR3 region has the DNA TGTGCCAGCAGTTTATCAGGGGGAGCCCCCACAGATACGCAGTATTTT.

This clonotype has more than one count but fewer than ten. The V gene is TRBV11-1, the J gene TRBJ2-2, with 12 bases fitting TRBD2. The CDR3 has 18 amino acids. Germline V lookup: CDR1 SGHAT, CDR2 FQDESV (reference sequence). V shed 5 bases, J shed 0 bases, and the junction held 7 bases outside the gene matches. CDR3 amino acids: CASSTSRLAGANTGELFF. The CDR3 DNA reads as TGTGCCAGCAGCACCTCCCGACTAGCGGGGGCGAACACCGGGGAGCTGTTTTTT.

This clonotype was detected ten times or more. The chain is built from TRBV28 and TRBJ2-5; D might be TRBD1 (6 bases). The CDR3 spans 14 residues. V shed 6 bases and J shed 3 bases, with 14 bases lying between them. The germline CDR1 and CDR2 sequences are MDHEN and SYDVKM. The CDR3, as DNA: TGTGCCAGCAGAACCAGACAGGACGAAGAGACCCAGTACTTC. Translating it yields CASRTRQDEETQYF.

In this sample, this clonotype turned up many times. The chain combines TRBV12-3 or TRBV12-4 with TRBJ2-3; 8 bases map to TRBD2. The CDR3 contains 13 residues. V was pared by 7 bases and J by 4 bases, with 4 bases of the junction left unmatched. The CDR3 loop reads CASMSRGADTQYF. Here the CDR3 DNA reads TGTGCCAGCATGTCGCGGGGGGCAGATACGCAGTATTTT.

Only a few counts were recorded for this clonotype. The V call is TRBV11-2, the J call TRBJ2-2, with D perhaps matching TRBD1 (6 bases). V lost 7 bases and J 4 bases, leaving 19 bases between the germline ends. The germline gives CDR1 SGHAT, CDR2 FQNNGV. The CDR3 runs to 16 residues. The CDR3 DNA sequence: TGTGCCAGCATCCCCGGAGGACAGTTATTCACCGGGGAGCTGTTTTTT. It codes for CASIPGGQLFTGELFF.